These 21 T cell receptor beta chains came from one sample sequenced in a study of tissue T cells after allogeneic stem cell transplantation. Here immunoSEQ multiplex PCR was the method, and the copy in TCRdb shows in-frame clones only, minus some. This sample has thousands of clones, with about 70% found just once. Material: tissue from the colon, obtained at autopsy. These receptors all come from a female donor older than 55 with lung cancer.

For the CDR3, the DNA is TGTGCCAGTAGTAACTACGGGACTAGCGGTAGCCTCTACGAGCAGTACTTC. Amino acid sequence: CASSNYGTSGSLYEQYF. The rearrangement links TRBV19 to TRBJ2-7; TRBD2 aligns across 11 bases. Germline values: CDR1 LNHDA, CDR2 SQIVND (reference sequence). The J segment lost 3 bases and the V segment lost 4 bases, leaving 11 bases of the junction unmatched. The CDR3 has 17 amino acids.

This clone was seen a handful of times. The chain links TRBV5-1 to TRBJ2-2; the D is unclear. The CDR3 contains 12 residues. From germline, CDR1 is SGHRS and CDR2 YFSETQ. V lost 5 bases and J lost 3, with 5 bases in between. The CDR3 spells CASRFDTGELFF. DNA of the CDR3: TGCGCCAGCAGGTTTGACACCGGGGAGCTGTTTTTT. The complete variable domain, with remaining parts taken from reference TRBV5-1 and TRBJ2-2, reads KAGVTQTPRYLIKTRGQQVTLSCSPISGHRSVSWYQQTPGQGLQFLFEYFSETQRNKGNFPGRFSGRQFSNSRSEMNVSTLELGDSALYLCASRFDTGELFFGEGSRLTVL.

The J gene is TRBJ2-1, the V gene TRBV6-4, with D uncertain. The CDR3 is made up of 14 amino acids. CDR1 is MRHNA and CDR2 is SNTAGT in the germline V gene. V was pared by 0 bases and J by 4 bases, with 7 bases between. CDR3 residues: CASSDSEAYNEQFF. The CDR3 DNA sequence: TGTGCCAGCAGTGACTCGGAAGCTTACAATGAGCAGTTCTTC.

This clone has just a few counts. This chain uses TRBV24-1 with TRBJ1-2; the D gene is possibly TRBD1 (5 bases). The CDR3 has 15 amino acids. Trimming shortened V by 3 bases and J by 8 bases, and 18 bases separated the two germline ends. Germline V gene lookup returns CDR1 KGHDR and CDR2 SFDVKD. CDR3 in DNA: TGTGCCACCAGTGATCCCTCCGGGCCTCGGGGGGGCTACACCTTC. The encoded protein is CATSDPSGPRGGYTF.

This clone is categorized as large. The rearrangement joins TRBV5-1 to TRBJ1-6; weak D call: TRBD1 (6 bases). The CDR3 contains 15 residues. The germline gives CDR1 SGHRS, CDR2 YFSETQ. The V end lost 4 bases, the J end lost 5 bases, and 13 bases lay between the germline ends. The DNA of the CDR3 is TGCGCCAGCAGCACGATGGACAGCAATAATTCACCCCTCCACTTT. Translated: CASSTMDSNNSPLHF.

The table lists this clone with a count of one. This chain joins TRBV5-5 and TRBJ1-2; 7 nucleotides agree with TRBD1. This CDR3 has 14 residues. Germline V gene lookup returns CDR1 SGHKS and CDR2 YYEKEE (reference sequence). Losses at the gene ends were 2 bases for V and 3 bases for J; bases not matched to a gene: 4. CDR3 nucleotides: TGTGCCAGCAGCTTCCTTACAGGGGACTATGGCTACACCTTC. Its protein is CASSFLTGDYGYTF.

The chain recombines TRBV7-3 with TRBJ2-1; D is undetermined. The germline V and J ends were trimmed by 1 base and 5 bases, with 6 bases remaining between them. The CDR3 runs to 13 residues. CDR1 and CDR2 (germline): SGHTA, FQGTGA. The CDR3 sequence: CASSLIENNEQFF. The CDR3 coding sequence is TGTGCCAGCAGCTTAATAGAAAACAATGAGCAGTTCTTC.

The rearrangement uses TRBV2 and TRBJ2-7; perhaps TRBD2 as D (6 bases). The CDR3 totals 16 residues. Germline CDR1 is SNHLY and CDR2 is FYNNEI. Trimming removed 1 base at V and 0 bases at J, with 13 bases between. CDR3 protein: CASSEGGGASSYEQYF. In nucleotides, the CDR3 is TGTGCCAGCAGTGAAGGAGGAGGGGCGAGCTCCTACGAGCAGTACTTC.

CDR3 loop: CATSPKRGVGELFF. Written as DNA, the CDR3 is TGTGCCACCAGTCCGAAGAGGGGAGTCGGGGAGCTGTTTTTT. This chain links TRBV15 with TRBJ2-2; D is possibly TRBD1 or TRBD2 (5 bases each). The CDR3 extends over 14 amino acids. Germline assignment: CDR1 LNHNV and CDR2 YYDKDF (reference sequence). V lost 6 bases and J 7 bases, leaving 15 bases between the germline ends.

The chain recombines TRBV18 with TRBJ2-3; D may be TRBD2 (5 bases). CDR1 KGHSH and CDR2 LQKENI come from the germline V gene. V lost 3 bases to trimming and J lost 4 bases, with 8 bases between them. This CDR3 comprises 13 residues. This CDR3 is CASSPVSADTQYF. In DNA form, the CDR3 reads TGTGCCAGCTCACCGGTTAGCGCAGATACGCAGTATTTT.

V gene TRBV30 combines with J gene TRBJ1-3; a weak D match, TRBD1 (5 bases). This CDR3 has 12 amino acids. Germline loops: CDR1 GTSNPN, CDR2 SVGIG (reference sequence). Trimming removed 2 bases at V and 7 bases at J, with 9 bases between. The CDR3 nucleotides read TGTGCCTGGAGTAAAGGGACCAACACCATATATTTT. Its translation: CAWSKGTNTIYF.

This clone is labeled as large. In DNA, the CDR3 is TGTGCCAGCAGTTCGGCAGGGCAAGAGACCCAGTACTTC. Translated, it gives CASSSAGQETQYF. The rearrangement joins TRBV27 to TRBJ2-5, with a weak D call TRBD1 (5 bases). This CDR3 spans 13 amino acids. Trimming pared 4 bases from V and 2 bases from J, leaving 8 bases between. Germline V lookup: CDR1 MNHEY, CDR2 SMNVEV (reference sequence).

The gene calls are TRBV5-8 and TRBJ2-5; no reliable D call. The CDR3 contains 14 residues. CDR1 and CDR2 (germline): SGHTS, YDEGEE. The V and J ends lost 4 bases and 4 bases respectively, with 14 bases between them. In DNA form, the CDR3 reads TGTGCCAGCAGCCGTAGTCTAGTAAGAGAGACCCAGTACTTC. It yields the protein CASSRSLVRETQYF.

On this clone itself: Other DNA sequences in this specimen translate into the identical CDR3. The V call is TRBV11-2, the J call TRBJ2-3; a weak D match, TRBD2 (6 bases). The CDR3 has 15 residues. V dropped 6 bases and J dropped 0 bases, with 13 bases sitting between them. CDR1 is SGHAT, CDR2 FQNNGV, per germline. The CDR3 nucleotides are TGTGCCAGCAGTTGGGGAAGCGGGAGCACAGATACGCAGTATTTT. Its translation: CASSWGSGSTDTQYF. Filled out from reference TRBV11-2 and TRBJ2-3, the complete variable domain reads EAGVAQSPRYKIIEKRQSVAFWCNPISGHATLYWYQQILGQGPKLLIQFQNNGVVDDSQLPKDRFSAERLKGVDSTLKIQPAKLEDSAVYLCASSWGSGSTDTQYFGPGTRLTVL.

The rearrangement uses TRBV3-1 (or the pseudogene TRBV3-2) and TRBJ2-5; no definite D call. Trimming removed 1 base from V and 4 bases from J, with 13 bases in between. The V gene's germline CDR1 is LGHDT and CDR2 YNNKEL (reference sequence). This CDR3 is 15 amino acids long. CDR3 nucleotides: TGTGCCAGCAGCCAAGCGGGCCGACCCCGAGAGACCCAGTACTTC. This translates into CASSQAGRPRETQYF.

This chain joins TRBV6-5 and TRBJ2-7; 8 bases are shared with TRBD2. Germline CDR1 and CDR2: MNHEY and SVGAGI. The CDR3 is 15 amino acids. V dropped 5 bases and J dropped 2; count of bases not matched to a gene: 8. Here the CDR3 DNA reads TGTGCCAGCAGTACGGGGGGGGGCGGGCCCTACGAGCAGTACTTC. The encoded protein is CASSTGGGGPYEQYF.

J is TRBJ2-1 and V is TRBV27; 9 bases are shared with TRBD1. Looked up from germline, CDR1 is MNHEY and CDR2 is SMNVEV (reference sequence). V dropped 5 bases and J dropped 2; count of bases not matched to a gene: 7. This CDR3 comprises 16 residues. CDR3 residues: CASSPTGTGPYNEQFF. For the CDR3, the DNA is TGTGCCAGCAGTCCCACCGGGACAGGGCCCTACAATGAGCAGTTCTTC.

The chain is built from TRBV2 and TRBJ1-3; 7 nucleotides agree with TRBD1. From germline, CDR1 is SNHLY and CDR2 FYNNEI. The CDR3 has 15 amino acids. The junction had 6 bases not matched to a gene; V was cut back by 5 bases and J by 2 bases. The CDR3 DNA is TGTGCCAGCAGTCAGGGGGGGACAGCTGGAAACACCATATATTTT. Protein product: CASSQGGTAGNTIYF.

The chain couples TRBV7-2 to TRBJ1-6, with D possibly being TRBD1 (6 bases). The V gene lost 1 base and the J gene lost 9 bases, with 10 bases spanning the gap. The CDR3 runs to 14 residues. Per germline, CDR1 SGHTA and CDR2 FQGNSA. The CDR3 reads CASSLGGARSPLHF. DNA of the CDR3: TGTGCCAGCAGCTTAGGGGGGGCTCGTTCACCCCTCCACTTT.

This clone came up once. V is TRBV14 and J is TRBJ2-7; 9 bases map to TRBD1. V trimming: 5 bases; J trimming: 3 bases; junction bases outside the gene matches: 8. CDR3 length equals 15 residues. Germline V gives CDR1 SGHDN, CDR2 FVKESK. The DNA for the CDR3 is TGTGCCAGCAGCTCCCAGACAGGGGGAGGCTACGAGCAGTACTTC. Protein: CASSSQTGGGYEQYF.

This clone has a handful of counts. The genes are TRBV21-1 and TRBJ2-5; TRBD2 is the table's D call, not checked against the DNA. TRBV21-1 is described as a pseudogene. CDR3 length: 14 residues. CDR3 sequence: CASSKEIRSETQYF. The DNA for the CDR3 is TGTGCCAGCAGCAAAGAAATTCGGTCGGAGACCCAGTACTTC.